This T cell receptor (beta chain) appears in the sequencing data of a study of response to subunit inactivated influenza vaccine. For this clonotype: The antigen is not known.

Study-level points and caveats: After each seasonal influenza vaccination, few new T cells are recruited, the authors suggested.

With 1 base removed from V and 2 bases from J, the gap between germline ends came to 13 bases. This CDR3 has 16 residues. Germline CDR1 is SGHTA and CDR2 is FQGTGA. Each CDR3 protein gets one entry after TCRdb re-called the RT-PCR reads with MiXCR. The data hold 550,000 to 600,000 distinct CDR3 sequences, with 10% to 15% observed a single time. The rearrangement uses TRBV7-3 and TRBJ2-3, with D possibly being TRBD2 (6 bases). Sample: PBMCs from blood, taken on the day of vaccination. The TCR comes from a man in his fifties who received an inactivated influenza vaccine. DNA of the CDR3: TGTGCCAGCAGCTTAAGCCGCGCGGACTACACAGATACGCAGTATTTT. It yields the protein CASSLSRADYTDTQYF.